One and the same sample provided the 28 T cell receptor beta chains below, sequenced in a study of blood T cell repertoires in COVID-19. Using immunoSEQ multiplex PCR, the repertoire was profiled, and TCRdb retains in-frame clones only, with some absent. The sample holds roughly 220,000 clones, roughly 79% seen once. Sequenced material: peripheral blood. These receptors all stem from a woman over 75 with COVID-19, enrolled during active disease.

The V gene is TRBV27, the J gene TRBJ2-3, with 12 bases aligning to TRBD2. Germline V gene lookup returns CDR1 MNHEY and CDR2 SMNVEV (reference sequence). V shed 2 bases, J shed 1 base, and the junction held 10 bases outside the gene matches. This CDR3 region has 19 residues. The CDR3 reads CASSLKLAGGSQGTDTQYF. The CDR3 nucleotides read TGTGCCAGCAGTTTAAAACTAGCGGGAGGTTCTCAGGGCACAGATACGCAGTATTTT.

The V gene is TRBV19, the J gene TRBJ2-2; possible D gene TRBD1, 7 bases. The CDR3 contains 14 residues. Trimming cost V 6 bases and J 5 bases, with 13 bases left between them. In germline, CDR1 is LNHDA, CDR2 SQIVND (reference sequence). CDR3 coding DNA: TGTGCCAGTAGGGAGGGGGCCTTAACCGGGGAGCTGTTTTTT. Residues: CASREGALTGELFF. The whole variable domain, filled in from reference TRBV19 and TRBJ2-2, reads DGGITQSPKYLFRKEGQNVTLSCEQNLNHDAMYWYRQDPGQGLRLIYYSQIVNDFQKGDIAEGYSVSREKKESFPLTVTSAQKNPTAFYLCASREGALTGELFFGEGSRLTVL.

The chain couples TRBV7-9 to TRBJ2-1, with 8 positions matching TRBD2. CDR1 is SEHNR, CDR2 FQNEAQ, per germline (reference sequence). The CDR3 length is 15 residues. After removal of 3 bases from V and 2 bases from J, the junction contained 3 bases not matched to a gene. The CDR3 DNA reads as TGTGCCAGCAGCTTTGTAGCGGGAACCTACAATGAGCAGTTCTTC. As protein: CASSFVAGTYNEQFF.

In its sample, this clone was seen once. The V and J genes are TRBV5-4 and TRBJ1-2; D uncertain. The CDR3 covers 11 residues. The V gene's germline CDR1 is SGHNT and CDR2 YYREEE (reference sequence). The ends were cut back, 0 bases at V and 10 bases at J, with 7 bases in the middle. CDR3 coding DNA: TGTGCCAGCAGCTTGGACTTAGACTACACCTTC. Residues: CASSLDLDYTF.

The chain employs TRBV29-1 and TRBJ1-4; D gene unclear. This CDR3 region has 11 residues. CDR1 and CDR2 (germline): SQVTM, ANQGSEA. V was clipped by 5 bases and J by 8 bases, with 9 bases between them. As DNA, the CDR3 is TGCAGCGTTCAGGATGGGGAAAAACTGTTTTTT. Protein sequence: CSVQDGEKLFF.

In this sample, this clone turned up once. CDR3 coding DNA: TGTGCCAGCAGTTACTCTCAGGGGCGGACTTCACCCCTCCACTTT. Protein product: CASSYSQGRTSPLHF. V and J are TRBV6-5 and TRBJ1-6, with D possibly being TRBD1 (6 bases). Germline loops: CDR1 MNHEY, CDR2 SVGAGI. V gave up 0 bases and J gave up 9 bases, with 12 bases separating them. CDR3 length: 15 residues.

In this sample, this clone turned up once. The genes are TRBV7-9 and TRBJ1-3; 8 positions match TRBD1. The CDR3 covers 15 residues. Germline V lookup: CDR1 SEHNR, CDR2 FQNEAQ (reference sequence). The J segment lost 4 bases and the V segment lost 5 bases, leaving 7 bases of the junction unmatched. The CDR3 DNA sequence: TGTGCCAGCAGCCCAGGGGACAGGACGGGAAACACCATATATTTT. Its protein product is CASSPGDRTGNTIYF.

This chain uses TRBV18 with TRBJ2-7, with 8 bases aligning to TRBD2. The CDR3 has 14 residues. Germline values: CDR1 KGHSH, CDR2 LQKENI. V was pared by 5 bases and J by 1 base, with 4 bases of the junction left unmatched. Written as DNA, the CDR3 is TGTGCCAGCTCATATAGCGGGGTTTCCTACGAGCAGTACTTC. It is translated as CASSYSGVSYEQYF.

The chain has TRBV18 and TRBJ1-5; possible D gene TRBD1, 5 bases. Trimming took 3 bases from V and 7 from J, leaving 16 bases between them. The CDR3 is 15 residues long. Germline lookup yields CDR1 KGHSH and CDR2 LQKENI. The DNA for the CDR3 is TGTGCCAGCTCACCGGAGAGCGGGGGAAGACAGCCCCAGCATTTT. Protein sequence: CASSPESGGRQPQHF.

This rearrangement joins TRBV18 to TRBJ1-6, with D possibly matching TRBD1 (5 bases). V dropped 5 bases and J dropped 12 bases, with 26 bases sitting between them. Germline V gene lookup returns CDR1 KGHSH and CDR2 LQKENI. This CDR3 has 17 amino acids. This CDR3 reads CASSTNQGNREGEPLHF. The CDR3 DNA sequence: TGTGCCAGCTCAACCAACCAGGGTAATCGGGAGGGTGAACCCCTCCACTTT.

This rearrangement joins TRBV30 to TRBJ1-2, with D tentatively TRBD1 (5 bases). Deletions cut 2 bases from V and 4 bases from J, with 11 bases between. In germline, CDR1 is GTSNPN, CDR2 SVGIG (reference sequence). The CDR3 length is 13 residues. The CDR3 sequence is CAWSSQGGYGYTF. CDR3 sequence (DNA): TGTGCCTGGAGTAGCCAGGGAGGCTATGGCTACACCTTC.

The V call is TRBV9, the J call TRBJ2-3, with a possible D match to TRBD2 (6 bases). The CDR3 is 16 amino acids. CDR1 SGDLS and CDR2 YYNGEE come from the germline V gene. The V end lost 0 bases, the J end lost 5 bases, and 16 bases lay between the germline ends. CDR3 bases: TGTGCCAGCAGCGTAGGGAAGCGGGCCAGGGTAGATACGCAGTATTTT. Residues: CASSVGKRARVDTQYF.

The gene calls are TRBV7-2 and TRBJ2-4, with 10 bases aligning to TRBD2. Germline CDR1 is SGHTA and CDR2 is FQGNSA. V gave up 1 base and J gave up 8 bases; unmatched junction bases: 5. The CDR3 sequence is 15 residues long. The CDR3 loop reads CASSLVPLAGDIQYF. CDR3 bases: TGTGCCAGCAGCTTAGTACCTCTAGCGGGAGACATTCAGTACTTC.

This clone occurred a few times. The chain uses TRBV5-8 and TRBJ2-7; TRBD2 aligns across 11 bases. The CDR3 covers 16 residues. The J segment lost 1 base and the V segment lost 5 bases, leaving 8 bases of the junction unmatched. CDR1 is SGHTS and CDR2 is YDEGEE in the germline V gene. The CDR3 DNA follows: TGTGCCAGCAGAATTAAGACTAGCGGGGCATCCTACGAGCAGTACTTC. Amino acids: CASRIKTSGASYEQYF.

This chain uses TRBV9 with TRBJ2-5; D is perhaps TRBD2 (6 bases). The V gene's germline CDR1 is SGDLS and CDR2 YYNGEE. The germline V and J ends were trimmed by 4 bases and 5 bases, with 12 bases remaining between them. This CDR3 is 13 amino acids long. CDR3 protein: CASSPRGGETQYF. The CDR3 coding sequence is TGTGCCAGCAGCCCCCGTGGGGGGGAGACCCAGTACTTC.

This rearrangement joins TRBV7-9 to TRBJ2-1; 7 bases align to TRBD1. V lost 5 bases to trimming and J lost 5 bases; unmatched junction nucleotides: 6. CDR1 is SEHNR, CDR2 FQNEAQ, per germline (reference sequence). The CDR3 covers 14 residues. The DNA of the CDR3 is TGTGCCAGCAGCGGCCCCGGGACAGACAATGAGCAGTTCTTC. It encodes CASSGPGTDNEQFF.

This rearrangement joins TRBV7-9 to TRBJ1-1; TRBD1 is a possible D gene (5 bases). The V gene lost 1 base and the J gene lost 9 bases, with 9 bases spanning the gap. The CDR3 loop spans 12 amino acids. Germline loops: CDR1 SEHNR, CDR2 FQNEAQ (reference sequence). CDR3 sequence: CASSLDAGKAFF. The CDR3 DNA sequence: TGTGCCAGCAGCTTAGACGCAGGGAAAGCTTTCTTT.

The V gene is TRBV24-1, the J gene TRBJ2-1, with 9 nucleotides matching TRBD2. Losses at the gene ends were 0 bases for V and 8 bases for J; bases not matched to a gene: 4. CDR3 length: 15 amino acids. Germline CDR1 KGHDR, CDR2 SFDVKD. The CDR3: CATSDLGSGSHEQFF. The DNA for the CDR3 is TGTGCCACCAGTGATTTGGGTAGCGGGAGCCATGAGCAGTTCTTC.

The J gene is TRBJ1-1, the V gene TRBV10-3; D may be TRBD1 (6 bases). V shed 7 bases and J shed 3 bases, with 15 bases lying between them. Germline CDR1 ENHRY, CDR2 SYGVKD. The CDR3 loop spans 14 amino acids. CDR3 region: CAINLQGLDTEAFF. In DNA, the CDR3 is TGTGCCATCAATCTACAGGGCCTTGACACTGAAGCTTTCTTT.

This sequence joins TRBV3-1 (or the pseudogene TRBV3-2) and TRBJ2-7; no definite D call. V was shortened by 3 bases and J by 4 bases, with 7 bases between the two germline ends. Germline V CDR1 and CDR2: LGHDT, YNNKEL (reference sequence). This CDR3 has 12 residues. The CDR3 loop reads CASSHNAYEQYF. DNA for the CDR3: TGTGCCAGCAGCCATAATGCGTACGAGCAGTACTTC.

The chain has TRBV21-1 and TRBJ2-1; TRBD1 reflects the table's D call only, with no check against the DNA. TRBV21-1 is noted as a pseudogene. The length of the CDR3 is 15 residues. The CDR3 nucleotides are TGTGCCAGCAGCAAAGAACAGACGAATTACAATGAGCAGTTCTTC. The encoded protein is CASSKEQTNYNEQFF.

The chain employs TRBV2 and TRBJ1-4; perhaps TRBD1 as D (6 bases). V gave up 6 bases and J gave up 2 bases, with 16 bases separating them. This CDR3 spans 16 amino acids. The germline V gene has CDR1 SNHLY and CDR2 FYNNEI. The CDR3 nucleotides are TGTGCCAGCAGGGGCACCGGACAGAGCACTAATGAAAAACTGTTTTTT. Translating it yields CASRGTGQSTNEKLFF.

V gene TRBV5-8 combines with J gene TRBJ1-2; D may be TRBD1 (5 bases). Trimming took off 1 base at V and 0 bases at J, with 10 bases between the two ends. CDR3 length: 15 residues. CDR1 and CDR2 (germline): SGHTS, YDEGEE. Here the CDR3 DNA reads TGTGCCAGCAGCTTGAGAGCAGGGACTAACTATGGCTACACCTTC. It translates to CASSLRAGTNYGYTF. The full variable domain, with the rest looked up from reference TRBV5-8 and TRBJ1-2, is EAGVTQSPTHLIKTRGQQATLRCSPISGHTSVYWYQQALGLGLQFLLWYDEGEERNRGNFPPRFSGRQFPNYSSELNVNALELEDSALYLCASSLRAGTNYGYTFGSGTRLTVV.

The rearrangement links TRBV2 to TRBJ2-5; D possibly corresponds to TRBD2 (6 bases). Trimming shortened V by 5 bases and J by 11 bases, and 15 bases separated the two germline ends. Germline CDR1 and CDR2: SNHLY and FYNNEI. The CDR3 covers 12 residues. The CDR3 DNA reads TGTGCCAGCAGTCCCCGACTAGAGGAACAGTACTTC. This encodes CASSPRLEEQYF.

The J gene is TRBJ2-3, the V gene TRBV15, with D unresolved. The ends were cut back, 0 bases at V and 6 bases at J, with 7 bases in the middle. The CDR3 totals 13 residues. Per the germline V gene, CDR1 is LNHNV and CDR2 is YYDKDF (reference sequence). The CDR3 sequence: CATSRDHGDTQYF. The CDR3, as DNA: TGTGCCACCAGCAGAGATCACGGGGATACGCAGTATTTT.

This clone has more than one count but fewer than ten. The chain employs TRBV19 and TRBJ1-2; tentatively, D is TRBD1 (5 bases). The CDR3 extends over 16 amino acids. The V end was cut by 5 bases, the J end by 0 bases, with 16 bases between. CDR1 is LNHDA, CDR2 SQIVND, per germline (reference sequence). The CDR3 DNA reads TGTGCCAGTAGTGGTCCCGGGACTGAGACTAACTATGGCTACACCTTC. Its protein product is CASSGPGTETNYGYTF.

The J gene is TRBJ2-3, the V gene TRBV7-2; D is perhaps TRBD2 (6 bases). CDR3 length equals 17 residues. V was shortened by 5 bases and J by 1 base, with 19 bases between the two germline ends. The germline CDR1 and CDR2 sequences are SGHTA and FQGNSA. CDR3 protein: CASSPPRGGPRTDTQYF. In nucleotides, the CDR3 is TGTGCCAGCAGCCCCCCCAGAGGAGGGCCTCGCACAGATACGCAGTATTTT.

This chain joins TRBV5-1 and TRBJ2-2; no clear D gene. CDR1 and CDR2 (germline): SGHRS, YFSETQ. With 2 bases removed from V and 1 base from J, the gap between germline ends came to 6 bases. This CDR3 has 14 residues. Here the CDR3 DNA reads TGCGCCAGCAGCTTACAGCTGAACACCGGGGAGCTGTTTTTT. This codes for CASSLQLNTGELFF.